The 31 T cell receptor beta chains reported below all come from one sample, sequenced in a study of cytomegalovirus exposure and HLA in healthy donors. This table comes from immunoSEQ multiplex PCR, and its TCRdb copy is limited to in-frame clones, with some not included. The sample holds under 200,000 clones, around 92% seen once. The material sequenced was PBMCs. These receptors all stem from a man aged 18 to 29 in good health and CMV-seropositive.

DNA of the CDR3: TGTGCCAGCAGTCTAGCGGGAGAAGGCACAGATACGCAGTATTTT. The encoded protein is CASSLAGEGTDTQYF. The V call is TRBV28, the J call TRBJ2-3; 10 nucleotides align to TRBD2. With V trimmed by 5 bases and J by 1 base, 3 bases remained unmatched. Germline V gene sequence: CDR1 MDHEN, CDR2 SYDVKM. The CDR3 totals 15 residues.

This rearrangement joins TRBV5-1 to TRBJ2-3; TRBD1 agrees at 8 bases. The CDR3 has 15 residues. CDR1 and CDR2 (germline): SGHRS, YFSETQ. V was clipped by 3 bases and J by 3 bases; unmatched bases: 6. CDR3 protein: CASSSGQGWTDTQYF. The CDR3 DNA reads TGCGCCAGCAGCTCCGGACAGGGCTGGACAGATACGCAGTATTTT.

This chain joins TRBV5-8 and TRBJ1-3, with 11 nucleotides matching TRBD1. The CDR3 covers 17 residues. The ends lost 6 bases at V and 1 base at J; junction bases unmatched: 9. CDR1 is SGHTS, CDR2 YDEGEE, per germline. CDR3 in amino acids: CASNAEGQGVSGNTIYF. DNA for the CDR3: TGTGCCAGCAACGCGGAGGGACAGGGGGTTTCTGGAAACACCATATATTTT.

This CDR3 reads CASQFMWRGLDEQFF. The CDR3 coding sequence is TGTGCCAGCCAGTTCATGTGGAGAGGGTTGGATGAGCAGTTCTTC. The chain joins TRBV27 to TRBJ2-1; tentative D call: TRBD2 (5 bases). This CDR3 comprises 15 residues. Germline-derived CDR1 and CDR2 are MNHEY and SMNVEV (reference sequence). V was pared by 8 bases and J by 8 bases, with 22 bases between.

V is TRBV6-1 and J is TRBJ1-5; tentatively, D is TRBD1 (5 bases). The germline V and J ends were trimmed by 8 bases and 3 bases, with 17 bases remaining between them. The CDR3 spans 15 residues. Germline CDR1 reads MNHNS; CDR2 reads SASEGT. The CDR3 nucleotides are TGTGCCAGCTTTGGGGGGGGGTCATCCAATCAGCCCCAGCATTTT. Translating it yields CASFGGGSSNQPQHF.

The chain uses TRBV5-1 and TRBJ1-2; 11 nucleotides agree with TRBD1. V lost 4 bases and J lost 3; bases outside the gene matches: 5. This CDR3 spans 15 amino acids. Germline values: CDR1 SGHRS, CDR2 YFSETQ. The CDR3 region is CASSPGQGADYGYTF. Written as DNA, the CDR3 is TGCGCCAGCAGCCCCGGACAGGGGGCGGACTATGGCTACACCTTC. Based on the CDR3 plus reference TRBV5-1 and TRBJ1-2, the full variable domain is KAGVTQTPRYLIKTRGQQVTLSCSPISGHRSVSWYQQTPGQGLQFLFEYFSETQRNKGNFPGRFSGRQFSNSRSEMNVSTLELGDSALYLCASSPGQGADYGYTFGSGTRLTVV.

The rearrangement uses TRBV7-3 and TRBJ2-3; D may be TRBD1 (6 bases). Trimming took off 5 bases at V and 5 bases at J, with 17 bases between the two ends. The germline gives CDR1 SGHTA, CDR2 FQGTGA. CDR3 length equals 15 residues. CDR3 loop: CASSPTWTERDTQYF. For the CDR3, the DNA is TGTGCCAGCAGCCCAACCTGGACAGAACGAGATACGCAGTATTTT.

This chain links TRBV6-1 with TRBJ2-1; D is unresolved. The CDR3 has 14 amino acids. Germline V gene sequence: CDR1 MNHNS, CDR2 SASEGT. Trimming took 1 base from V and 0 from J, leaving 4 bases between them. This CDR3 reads CASSEGASYNEQFF. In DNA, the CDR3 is TGTGCCAGCAGTGAAGGGGCCTCCTACAATGAGCAGTTCTTC.

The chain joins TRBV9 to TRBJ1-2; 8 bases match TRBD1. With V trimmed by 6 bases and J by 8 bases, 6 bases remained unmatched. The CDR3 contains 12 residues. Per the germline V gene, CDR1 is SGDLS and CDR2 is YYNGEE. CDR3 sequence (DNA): TGTGCCAGCAAACGACAGGGGCGAGGCTACACCTTC. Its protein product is CASKRQGRGYTF.

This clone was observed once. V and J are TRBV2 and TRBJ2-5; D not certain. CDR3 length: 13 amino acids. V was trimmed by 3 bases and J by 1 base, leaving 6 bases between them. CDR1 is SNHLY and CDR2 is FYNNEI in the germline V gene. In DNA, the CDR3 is TGTGCCAGCAGTGATACAGCCCAAGAGACCCAGTACTTC. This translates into CASSDTAQETQYF.

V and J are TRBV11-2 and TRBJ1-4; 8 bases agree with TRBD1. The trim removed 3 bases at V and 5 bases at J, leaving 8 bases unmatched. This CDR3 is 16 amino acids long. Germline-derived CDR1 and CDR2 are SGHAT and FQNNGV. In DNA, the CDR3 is TGTGCCAGCAGCTTGGGCCCAGGGGGCGCAAATGAAAAACTGTTTTTT. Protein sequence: CASSLGPGGANEKLFF.

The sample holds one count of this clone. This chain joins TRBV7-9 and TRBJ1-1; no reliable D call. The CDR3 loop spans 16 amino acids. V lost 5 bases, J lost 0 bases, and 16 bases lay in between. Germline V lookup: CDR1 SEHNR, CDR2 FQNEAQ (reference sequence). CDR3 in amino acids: CASSLLRSGLNTEAFF. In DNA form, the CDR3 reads TGTGCCAGCAGCCTCCTGCGTTCCGGGTTGAACACTGAAGCTTTCTTT. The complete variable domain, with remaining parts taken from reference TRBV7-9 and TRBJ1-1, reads DTGVSQNPRHKITKRGQNVTFRCDPISEHNRLYWYRQTLGQGPEFLTYFQNEAQLEKSRLLSDRFSAERPKGSFSTLEIQRTEQGDSAMYLCASSLLRSGLNTEAFFGQGTRLTVV.

The CDR3 spells CASSEHRHDSGNTIYF. The CDR3 DNA reads as TGTGCCAGCAGCGAACACCGACACGACTCTGGAAACACCATATATTTT. The chain combines TRBV6-6 with TRBJ1-3; D unclear. V shed 6 bases and J shed 0 bases, with 15 bases lying between them. From germline, CDR1 is MNHNY and CDR2 SVGAGI (reference sequence). The CDR3 runs to 16 residues.

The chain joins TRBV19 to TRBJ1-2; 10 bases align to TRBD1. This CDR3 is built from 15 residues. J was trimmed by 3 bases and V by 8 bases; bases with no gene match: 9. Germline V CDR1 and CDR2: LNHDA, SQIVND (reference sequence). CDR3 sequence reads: CASLRGGTGDYGYTF. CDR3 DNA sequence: TGTGCCAGTCTCCGGGGGGGGACAGGGGACTATGGCTACACCTTC.

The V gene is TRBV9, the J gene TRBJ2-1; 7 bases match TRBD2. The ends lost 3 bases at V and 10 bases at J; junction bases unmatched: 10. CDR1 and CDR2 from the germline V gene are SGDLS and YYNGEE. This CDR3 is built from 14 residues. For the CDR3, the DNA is TGTGCCAGCAGCGCAGTCCTAGCGGAGGGGGAGCAGTTCTTC. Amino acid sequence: CASSAVLAEGEQFF.

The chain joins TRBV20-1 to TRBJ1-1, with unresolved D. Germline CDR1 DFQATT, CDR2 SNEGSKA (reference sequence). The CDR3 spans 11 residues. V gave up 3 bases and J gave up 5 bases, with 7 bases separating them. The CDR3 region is CSARELTEAFF. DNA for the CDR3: TGCAGTGCTAGGGAGTTGACTGAAGCTTTCTTT.

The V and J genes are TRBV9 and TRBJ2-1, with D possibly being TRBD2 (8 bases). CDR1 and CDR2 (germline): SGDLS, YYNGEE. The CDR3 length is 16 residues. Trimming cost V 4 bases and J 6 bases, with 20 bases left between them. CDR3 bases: TGTGCCAGCAGCAAGTCTAGCGGGTCAGGGGGCAATGAGCAGTTCTTC. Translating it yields CASSKSSGSGGNEQFF.

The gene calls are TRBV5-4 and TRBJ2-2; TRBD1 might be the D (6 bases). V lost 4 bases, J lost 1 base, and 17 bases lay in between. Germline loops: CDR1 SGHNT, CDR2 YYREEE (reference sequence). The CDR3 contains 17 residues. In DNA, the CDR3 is TGTGCCAGCAGCCCGGGACACTCAGGTCTGAACACCGGGGAGCTGTTTTTT. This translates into CASSPGHSGLNTGELFF.

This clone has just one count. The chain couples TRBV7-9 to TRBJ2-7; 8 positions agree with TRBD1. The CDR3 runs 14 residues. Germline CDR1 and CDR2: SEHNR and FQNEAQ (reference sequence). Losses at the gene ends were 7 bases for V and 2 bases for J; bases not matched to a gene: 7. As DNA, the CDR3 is TGTGCCAGCATGATGACAGGGGCTACCTACGAGCAGTACTTC. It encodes CASMMTGATYEQYF.

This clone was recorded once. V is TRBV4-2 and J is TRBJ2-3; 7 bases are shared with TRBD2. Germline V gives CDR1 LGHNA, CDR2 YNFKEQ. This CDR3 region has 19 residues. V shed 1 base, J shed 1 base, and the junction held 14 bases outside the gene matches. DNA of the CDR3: TGTGCCAGCAGCCAAGTGTTCGGCGGGAGAGGAGTGGGCACAGATACGCAGTATTTT. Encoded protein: CASSQVFGGRGVGTDTQYF.

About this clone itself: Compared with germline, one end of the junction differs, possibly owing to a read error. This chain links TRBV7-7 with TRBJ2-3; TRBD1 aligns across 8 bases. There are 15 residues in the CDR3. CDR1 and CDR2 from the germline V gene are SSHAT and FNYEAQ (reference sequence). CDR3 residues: CASSFSQGATDTQYF. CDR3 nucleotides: TGTGCTAGCAGCTTTTCCCAGGGGGCAACAGATACGCAGTATTTT.

The CDR3 reads CASSLSGAFVNYGYTF. DNA for the CDR3: TGTGCCAGCAGTTTATCTGGGGCGTTCGTCAACTATGGCTACACCTTC. This chain links TRBV28 with TRBJ1-2; D possibly corresponds to TRBD1 (5 bases). Germline assignment: CDR1 MDHEN and CDR2 SYDVKM. The CDR3 is 16 amino acids. Trimming cost V 1 base and J 2 bases, with 14 bases left between them.

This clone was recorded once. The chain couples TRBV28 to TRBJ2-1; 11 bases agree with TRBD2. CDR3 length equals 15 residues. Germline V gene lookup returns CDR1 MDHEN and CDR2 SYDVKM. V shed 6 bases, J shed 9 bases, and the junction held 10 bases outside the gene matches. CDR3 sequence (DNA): TGTGCCAGCAGCCGTACTAGCGGGAGATCTAGTGAGCAGTTCTTC. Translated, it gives CASSRTSGRSSEQFF. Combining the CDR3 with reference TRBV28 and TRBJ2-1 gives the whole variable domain DVKVTQSSRYLVKRTGEKVFLECVQDMDHENMFWYRQDPGLGLRLIYFSYDVKMKEKGDIPEGYSVSREKKERFSLILESASTNQTSMYLCASSRTSGRSSEQFFGPGTRLTVL.

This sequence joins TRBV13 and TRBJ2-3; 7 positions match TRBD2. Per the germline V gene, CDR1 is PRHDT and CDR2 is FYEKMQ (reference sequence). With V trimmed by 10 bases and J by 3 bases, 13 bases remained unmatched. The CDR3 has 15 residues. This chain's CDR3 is CATYRADGRTDTQYF. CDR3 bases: TGTGCCACCTATAGGGCGGACGGGAGGACAGATACGCAGTATTTT.

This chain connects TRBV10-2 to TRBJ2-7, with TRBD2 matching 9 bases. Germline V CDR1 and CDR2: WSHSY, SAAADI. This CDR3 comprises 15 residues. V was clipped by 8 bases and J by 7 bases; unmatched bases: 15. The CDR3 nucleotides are TGCGCCAGCCTCGGCCCTAGCGGGATCCATTGGGAGCAGTACTTC. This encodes CASLGPSGIHWEQYF.

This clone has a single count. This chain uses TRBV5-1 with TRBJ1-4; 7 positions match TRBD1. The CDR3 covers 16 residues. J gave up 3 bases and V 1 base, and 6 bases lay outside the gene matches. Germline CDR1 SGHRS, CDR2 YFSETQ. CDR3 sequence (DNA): TGCGCCAGCAGCTTGACGTACAGGGGCGCTAATGAAAAACTGTTTTTT. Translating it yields CASSLTYRGANEKLFF. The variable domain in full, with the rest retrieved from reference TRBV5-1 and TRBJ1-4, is KAGVTQTPRYLIKTRGQQVTLSCSPISGHRSVSWYQQTPGQGLQFLFEYFSETQRNKGNFPGRFSGRQFSNSRSEMNVSTLELGDSALYLCASSLTYRGANEKLFFGSGTQLSVL.

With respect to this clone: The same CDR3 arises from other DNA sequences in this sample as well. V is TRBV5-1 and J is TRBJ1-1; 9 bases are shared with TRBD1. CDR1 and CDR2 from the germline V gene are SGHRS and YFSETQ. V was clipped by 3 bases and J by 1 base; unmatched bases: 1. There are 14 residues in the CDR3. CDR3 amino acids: CASSWGQGNTEAFF. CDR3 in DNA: TGCGCCAGCAGCTGGGGACAGGGGAACACTGAAGCTTTCTTT.

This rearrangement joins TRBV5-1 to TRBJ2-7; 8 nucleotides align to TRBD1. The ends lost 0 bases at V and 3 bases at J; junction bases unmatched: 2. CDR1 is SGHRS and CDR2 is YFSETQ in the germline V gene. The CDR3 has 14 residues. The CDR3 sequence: CASSLETGDYEQYF. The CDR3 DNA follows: TGCGCCAGCAGCTTGGAGACAGGGGACTACGAGCAGTACTTC.

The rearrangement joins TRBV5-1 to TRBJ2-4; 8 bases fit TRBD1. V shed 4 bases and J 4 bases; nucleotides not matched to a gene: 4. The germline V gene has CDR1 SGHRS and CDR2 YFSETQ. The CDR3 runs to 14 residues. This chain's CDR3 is CASSPRQGKNIQYF. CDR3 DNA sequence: TGCGCCAGCAGCCCCAGACAGGGGAAAAACATTCAGTACTTC.

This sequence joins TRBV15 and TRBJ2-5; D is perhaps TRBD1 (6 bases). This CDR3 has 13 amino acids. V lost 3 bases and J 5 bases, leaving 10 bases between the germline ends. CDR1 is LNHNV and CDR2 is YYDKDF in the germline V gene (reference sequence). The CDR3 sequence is CATSRGHRETQYF. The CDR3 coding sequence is TGTGCCACCAGCAGGGGACATAGGGAGACCCAGTACTTC.

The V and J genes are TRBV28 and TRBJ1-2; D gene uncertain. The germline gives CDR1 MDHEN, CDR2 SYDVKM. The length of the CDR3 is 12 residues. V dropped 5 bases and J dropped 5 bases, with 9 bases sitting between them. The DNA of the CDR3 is TGTGCCAGCAGTCCTCGAGCATATGGCTACACCTTC. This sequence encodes CASSPRAYGYTF.